Listed here are 31 T cell receptor beta chains from one sample, sequenced in a study of identical twins. From the 5' RACE reads, TCRdb called clonotypes with MiXCR, one entry per CDR3 protein. This table has hundreds of thousands of distinct CDR3 sequences, 9% to 15% appearing once. These records were also assigned to another study, of yellow fever vaccine responses in identical twins.

What was sequenced was PBMCs. The receptors were gathered from a woman aged 18-29 years in good health.

This chain joins TRBV24-1 and TRBJ2-3, with a possible D match to TRBD2 (5 bases). The V gene lost 4 bases and the J gene lost 4 bases, with 23 bases spanning the gap. The CDR3 sequence is 18 residues long. Germline V CDR1 and CDR2: KGHDR, SFDVKD. The CDR3 DNA reads TGTGCCACCAGTGACCCCGGGGAGCGGATGCTAAGCGCAGATACGCAGTATTTT. This translates into CATSDPGERMLSADTQYF.

The rearrangement uses TRBV3-1 and TRBJ1-5; 7 bases line up with TRBD1. CDR3 length equals 14 residues. With 6 bases clipped from V and 3 bases from J, the junction kept 5 bases outside the gene matches. CDR1 and CDR2 (germline): LGHDT, YNNKEL (reference sequence). The CDR3 region has the DNA TGTGCCAGCAGTAGCACAGGGGTCAATCAGCCCCAGCATTTT. It yields the protein CASSSTGVNQPQHF.

V usage is TRBV5-1 and J usage is TRBJ2-1, with TRBD2 matching over 10 bases. The germline V gene encodes CDR1 SGHRS and CDR2 YFSETQ. CDR3 length: 13 residues. With 7 bases clipped from V and 15 bases from J, the junction kept 13 bases outside the gene matches. CDR3 sequence: CASGGASGSRLFF. The CDR3 DNA is TGCGCCAGCGGGGGGGCTAGCGGGAGTCGTTTGTTCTTC.

This chain joins TRBV11-2 and TRBJ2-7; D may match TRBD1 or TRBD2 (5 bases each). Trimming removed 5 bases at V and 4 bases at J, with 15 bases between. The germline CDR1 and CDR2 sequences are SGHAT and FQNNGV. The CDR3 runs 14 residues. The CDR3 here is CASSQTGTHYEQYV. The CDR3 DNA follows: TGTGCCAGCAGCCAAACCGGGACCCATTACGAGCAGTACGTC.

This clonotype was counted a few times. The gene calls are TRBV3-1 and TRBJ1-1; 7 bases align to TRBD1. This CDR3 has 15 residues. V gave up 3 bases and J gave up 3 bases; unmatched junction bases: 7. The germline V gene has CDR1 LGHDT and CDR2 YNNKEL (reference sequence). The CDR3 spells CASSHEQGWDTEAFF. CDR3 nucleotides: TGTGCCAGCAGCCACGAACAGGGGTGGGACACTGAAGCTTTCTTT. The full variable domain, rest sourced from reference TRBV3-1 and TRBJ1-1, is DTAVSQTPKYLVTQMGNDKSIKCEQNLGHDTMYWYKQDSKKFLKIMFSYNNKELIINETVPNRFSPKSPDKAHLNLHINSLELGDSAVYFCASSHEQGWDTEAFFGQGTRLTVV.

V and J are TRBV5-1 and TRBJ2-3, with 7 bases identical to TRBD1. V was pared by 0 bases and J by 2 bases, with 9 bases of the junction left unmatched. The length of the CDR3 is 17 residues. CDR1 is SGHRS, CDR2 YFSETQ, per germline. CDR3 in DNA: TGCGCCAGCAGCTTGGGGGGGACAGTGTCGAACACAGATACGCAGTATTTT. Protein sequence: CASSLGGTVSNTDTQYF.

A few counts support this clonotype. CDR3 amino acids: CASSIVWNTLNTEAFF. The CDR3 region has the DNA TGTGCCAGTAGTATAGTATGGAATACCTTGAACACTGAAGCTTTCTTT. This rearrangement joins TRBV19 to TRBJ1-1, with D unclear. The CDR3 sequence is 16 residues long. Between the trimmed V and J ends, which lost 1 base and 0 bases, there was a span of 12 bases. CDR1 is LNHDA and CDR2 is SQIVND in the germline V gene (reference sequence).

This clonotype was seen more than once but under ten times. This rearrangement joins TRBV20-1 to TRBJ2-2; 9 nucleotides line up with TRBD2. CDR3 length: 16 residues. Looked up from germline, CDR1 is DFQATT and CDR2 is SNEGSKA (reference sequence). Trimming took 2 bases from V and 5 from J; bases not matched to a gene: 9. The CDR3 protein is CSARYGSGSPTGELFF. CDR3 nucleotides: TGCAGTGCTAGATACGGTAGCGGGAGTCCTACCGGGGAGCTGTTTTTT.

The chain links TRBV20-1 to TRBJ2-5; TRBD2 is a possible D gene (6 bases). V lost 6 bases and J lost 4, with 12 bases in between. Germline assignment: CDR1 DFQATT and CDR2 SNEGSKA (reference sequence). This CDR3 spans 12 amino acids. The CDR3 coding sequence is TGCAGTGCCCCCGACGGGGGAGAGACCCAGTACTTC. Translation gives CSAPDGGETQYF.

This clonotype was seen only a few times. The chain carries TRBV9 and TRBJ2-5, with TRBD2 matching over 11 bases. CDR1 and CDR2 (germline): SGDLS, YYNGEE. The CDR3 sequence is 15 residues long. V shed 6 bases and J 2 bases; nucleotides not matched to a gene: 6. The CDR3, as DNA: TGTGCCAGCACCCGGACTAGCGGGTTACAAGAGACCCAGTACTTC. Protein: CASTRTSGLQETQYF. The whole variable domain, remainder taken from reference TRBV9 and TRBJ2-5, is DSGVTQTPKHLITATGQRVTLRCSPRSGDLSVYWYQQSLDQGLQFLIQYYNGEERAKGNILERFSAQQFPDLHSELNLSSLELGDSALYFCASTRTSGLQETQYFGPGTRLLVL.

The chain combines TRBV2 with TRBJ2-7, with 7 bases matching TRBD1. This CDR3 has 13 residues. V dropped 6 bases and J dropped 6; count of bases not matched to a gene: 8. Germline V gives CDR1 SNHLY, CDR2 FYNNEI. The CDR3 nucleotides read TGTGCCAGCAGGGTCACAGGGGAAGTCGAGCAGTACTTC. Its translation is CASRVTGEVEQYF.

This clonotype was observed a few times. The chain joins TRBV20-1 to TRBJ1-6; D perhaps matches TRBD1 (5 bases). This CDR3 is built from 14 residues. Trimming stripped 0 bases from V and 14 bases from J, with 17 bases between. Germline CDR1 is DFQATT and CDR2 is SNEGSKA (reference sequence). CDR3 sequence (DNA): TGCAGTGCTAGAGAGGACGGGGGGTTTCTGTCCCTCCACTTT. Its translation is CSAREDGGFLSLHF.

The chain recombines TRBV20-1 with TRBJ1-2; the D gene is possibly TRBD1 (6 bases). This CDR3 spans 11 amino acids. Deletions cut 6 bases from V and 8 bases from J, with 13 bases between. Germline assignment: CDR1 DFQATT and CDR2 SNEGSKA (reference sequence). The CDR3 coding sequence is TGCAGTGCGTACCACAGGGAAGGCTACACCTTC. Its protein product is CSAYHREGYTF.

Many counts were recorded for this clonotype. This chain joins TRBV6-1 and TRBJ2-2, with D perhaps given as TRBD1 or TRBD2 (6 bases each). Germline V gene sequence: CDR1 MNHNS, CDR2 SASEGT. The germline V and J ends were trimmed by 5 bases and 2 bases, with 9 bases remaining between them. CDR3 length: 14 amino acids. CDR3 bases: TGTGCCAGCAGTAAGGGGGGCAACACCGGGGAGCTGTTTTTT. The encoded protein is CASSKGGNTGELFF.

This clonotype was seen at least ten times. This sequence joins TRBV12-3 or TRBV12-4 and TRBJ1-2; a possible D gene is TRBD1 (5 bases). The CDR3 loop spans 13 amino acids. The V gene lost 5 bases and the J gene lost 4 bases, with 11 bases spanning the gap. The CDR3 region is CASSPGTVYGYTF. The CDR3 DNA is TGTGCCAGCAGTCCAGGGACGGTCTATGGCTACACCTTC.

CDR3 region: CSAKTSGLSTDTQYF. The CDR3 DNA reads TGCAGTGCCAAGACTAGCGGGCTTAGCACAGATACGCAGTATTTT. The chain employs TRBV20-1 and TRBJ2-3, with 10 bases that match TRBD2. Per the germline V gene, CDR1 is DFQATT and CDR2 is SNEGSKA (reference sequence). J was trimmed by 0 bases and V by 6 bases; bases with no gene match: 6. The CDR3 runs 15 residues.

A few counts support this clonotype. This rearrangement joins TRBV2 to TRBJ2-1; possibly TRBD1 for D (6 bases). The germline V gene has CDR1 SNHLY and CDR2 FYNNEI. This CDR3 has 13 residues. Trimming pared 8 bases from V and 8 bases from J, leaving 16 bases between. CDR3 DNA: TGTGCCAGCGGGGCAGAACCAGGGGATGAGCAGTTCTTC. Translation gives CASGAEPGDEQFF.

The gene calls are TRBV28 and TRBJ2-2; 11 nucleotides agree with TRBD2. Per the germline V gene, CDR1 is MDHEN and CDR2 is SYDVKM. The CDR3 has 18 residues. V shed 7 bases and J 1 base; nucleotides not matched to a gene: 11. In DNA, the CDR3 is TGTGCCAGCATTGTTTCTCTAGCGGGGGGCCAGAACACCGGGGAGCTGTTTTTT. Encoded protein: CASIVSLAGGQNTGELFF. Variable domain in full (rest from reference TRBV28 and TRBJ2-2): DVKVTQSSRYLVKRTGEKVFLECVQDMDHENMFWYRQDPGLGLRLIYFSYDVKMKEKGDIPEGYSVSREKKERFSLILESASTNQTSMYLCASIVSLAGGQNTGELFFGEGSRLTVL.

V is TRBV28 and J is TRBJ2-1, with D perhaps being TRBD1 or TRBD2 (5 bases each). The ends were cut back, 6 bases at V and 2 bases at J, with 17 bases in the middle. CDR3 length equals 16 residues. Looked up from germline, CDR1 is MDHEN and CDR2 is SYDVKM. The DNA for the CDR3 is TGTGCCAGCAGGGGGGTGGGCAGTCAAGCCTACAATGAGCAGTTCTTC. This translates into CASRGVGSQAYNEQFF.

The sample holds a few counts of this clonotype. The CDR3 DNA follows: TGCGCCAGCAGCCAAGACTCCAGGGGAGATACGCAGTATTTT. Its translation is CASSQDSRGDTQYF. The chain is built from TRBV4-1 and TRBJ2-3, with D possibly matching TRBD1 (6 bases). V shed 0 bases and J shed 5 bases, with 9 bases lying between them. The CDR3 extends over 14 amino acids. Germline V gene sequence: CDR1 MGHRA, CDR2 YSYEKL.

V usage is TRBV11-2 and J usage is TRBJ1-2; 12 bases align to TRBD1. This CDR3 is 15 amino acids long. Germline V gene data show CDR1 as SGHAT and CDR2 as FQNNGV. Germline trimming cut 4 bases from V and 8 bases from J; bases unmatched to any gene: 8. The CDR3 DNA is TGTGCCAGCAGCTGGCCGGGACAGGGGGCAGGAGGCTACACCTTC. It translates to CASSWPGQGAGGYTF.

The V gene is TRBV27, the J gene TRBJ2-5; D is perhaps TRBD2 (5 bases). V was cut by 0 bases and J by 2 bases, with 13 bases left in between. CDR3 length: 16 amino acids. CDR1 and CDR2 from the germline V gene are MNHEY and SMNVEV (reference sequence). The DNA of the CDR3 is TGTGCCAGCAGTTTATCGAGGGCGCTATGGCAAGAGACCCAGTACTTC. This gives the protein CASSLSRALWQETQYF.

V is TRBV12-3 or TRBV12-4 and J is TRBJ2-1; no clear D gene. The CDR3 runs 16 residues. The V end lost 6 bases, the J end lost 8 bases, and 23 bases lay between the germline ends. In DNA form, the CDR3 reads TGTGCCAGCAGACTCGCGACCAGTGCTCCCCACTATGAGCAGTTCTTC. Its protein product is CASRLATSAPHYEQFF.

The chain has TRBV20-1 and TRBJ1-1; D is unclear. The V end lost 0 bases, the J end lost 3 bases, and 11 bases lay between the germline ends. The CDR3 is made up of 14 amino acids. The germline V gene encodes CDR1 DFQATT and CDR2 SNEGSKA (reference sequence). In nucleotides, the CDR3 is TGCAGTGCTAGAGAGGGGTTTGGGTACACTGAAGCTTTCTTT. Translated, it gives CSAREGFGYTEAFF.

This clonotype came up a few times. This may come from a read error, since a much larger clone is one base off. This rearrangement joins TRBV28 to TRBJ2-1; tentative D call: TRBD1 (6 bases). This CDR3 has 13 residues. Deletions cut 5 bases from V and 13 bases from J, with 18 bases between. Germline V CDR1 and CDR2: MDHEN, SYDVKM. Written as DNA, the CDR3 is TGTGCCAGCAGTATACAACAGGGCCCGGGACAGTTCTTC. As protein: CASSIQQGPGQFF.

This clonotype was counted many times. The chain couples TRBV12-3 or TRBV12-4 to TRBJ1-5; 11 positions match TRBD1. The CDR3 has 15 residues. With V trimmed by 4 bases and J by 4 bases, 3 bases remained unmatched. CDR3 in DNA: TGTGCCAGCAGTTGGACAGGGGGCGGGAATCAGCCCCAGCATTTT. This sequence encodes CASSWTGGGNQPQHF.

This clonotype turned up a few times. The rearrangement uses TRBV20-1 and TRBJ1-4; 7 bases are a match to TRBD1. The V gene end was trimmed by 6 bases and the J gene end by 0 bases; junction bases not matched to a gene: 4. The CDR3 is made up of 14 amino acids. From germline, CDR1 is DFQATT and CDR2 SNEGSKA (reference sequence). The CDR3 nucleotides read TGCAGTGCCACAGGGGTCTCAACTAATGAAAAACTGTTTTTT. Its translation: CSATGVSTNEKLFF.

The chain carries TRBV24-1 and TRBJ2-5; D unclear. The CDR3 has 12 amino acids. Germline V gene lookup returns CDR1 KGHDR and CDR2 SFDVKD. Trimming took 5 bases from V and 2 from J, leaving 5 bases between them. CDR3 in amino acids: CATSAGQETQYF. CDR3 in DNA: TGTGCCACCAGTGCCGGTCAAGAGACCCAGTACTTC.

This clonotype was seen more than once but under ten times. This sequence joins TRBV10-2 and TRBJ1-2, with 12 bases that match TRBD1. Germline CDR1 is WSHSY and CDR2 is SAAADI. This CDR3 comprises 15 residues. J gave up 5 bases and V 8 bases, and 9 bases lay outside the gene matches. CDR3 sequence reads: CASRIVGQGAYGYTF. DNA for the CDR3: TGCGCCAGCCGGATAGTGGGACAGGGGGCATATGGCTACACCTTC.

This clonotype was recorded at least ten times. J is TRBJ2-1 and V is TRBV7-6, with D perhaps being TRBD1 or TRBD2 (5 bases each). V was cut by 11 bases and J by 1 base, with 18 bases left in between. The CDR3 totals 15 residues. Germline CDR1 SGHVS, CDR2 FNYEAQ. This CDR3 is CARGRLLVSYNEQFF. As DNA, the CDR3 is TGTGCCCGGGGACGGCTCCTAGTTTCCTACAATGAGCAGTTCTTC.

The table lists this clonotype with many counts. This chain uses TRBV7-2 with TRBJ1-2, with D unclear. Deletions cut 3 bases from V and 0 bases from J, with 11 bases between. The V gene's germline CDR1 is SGHTA and CDR2 FQGNSA. This CDR3 is built from 15 residues. The CDR3 DNA sequence: TGTGCCAGCAGCTTTTGGGTAGATACTAACTATGGCTACACCTTC. It translates to CASSFWVDTNYGYTF.